This TCR beta chain was captured in a study of blood T cell repertoires in COVID-19. Whole-study context: Sources were T cells, B-cell-depleted T cells, or PBMCs; the material itself was cDNA or gDNA.

The protocol was immunoSEQ multiplex PCR, while the TCRdb copy is restricted to in-frame clones and leaves out a portion. The sample contains about 230,000 clones, around nine tenths of which appear only once. CDR1 is SGHDT, CDR2 YYEEEE, per germline. The CDR3 runs 16 residues. With V trimmed by 2 bases and J by 3 bases, 6 bases remained unmatched. The TCR sequence derives from a woman in her sixties or seventies with acute or convalescent COVID-19. The V gene is TRBV5-6, the J gene TRBJ2-3; 10 bases line up with TRBD2. Sequenced input: peripheral blood. The CDR3 region is CASSFSALAGTDTQYF. The DNA of the CDR3 is TGTGCCAGCAGCTTCTCTGCACTAGCGGGGACAGATACGCAGTATTTT.